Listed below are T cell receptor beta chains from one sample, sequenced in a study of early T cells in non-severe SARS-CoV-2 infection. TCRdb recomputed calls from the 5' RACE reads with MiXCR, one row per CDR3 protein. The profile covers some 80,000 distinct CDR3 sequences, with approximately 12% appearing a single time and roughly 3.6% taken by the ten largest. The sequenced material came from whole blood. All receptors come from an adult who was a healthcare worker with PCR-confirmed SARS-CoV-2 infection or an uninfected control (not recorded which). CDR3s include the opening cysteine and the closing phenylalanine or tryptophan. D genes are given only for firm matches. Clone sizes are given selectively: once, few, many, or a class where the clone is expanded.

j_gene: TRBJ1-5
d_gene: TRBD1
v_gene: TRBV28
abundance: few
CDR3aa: CASRTSYWGQGRINQPQHF
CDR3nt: TGTGCCAGCAGAACATCTTATTGGGGACAGGGCCGTATCAATCAGCCCCAGCATTTT

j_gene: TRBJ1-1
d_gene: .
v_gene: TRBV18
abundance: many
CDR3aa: CASSPPGGTEAFF
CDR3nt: TGTGCCAGCTCACCACCGGGGGGAACTGAAGCTTTCTTT

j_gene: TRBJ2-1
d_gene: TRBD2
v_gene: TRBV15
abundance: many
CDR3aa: CATSGWTSGDYNEQFF
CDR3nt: TGTGCCACCAGCGGTTGGACTAGCGGGGATTACAATGAGCAGTTCTTC

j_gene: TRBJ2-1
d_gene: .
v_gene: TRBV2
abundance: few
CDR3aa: CASSGSDHEQFF
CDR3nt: TGTGCCAGCAGTGGGTCGGATCATGAGCAGTTCTTC

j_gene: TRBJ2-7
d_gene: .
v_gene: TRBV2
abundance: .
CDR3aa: CASIPGTTYEQYF
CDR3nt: TGTGCCAGCATCCCCGGGACCACCTACGAGCAGTACTTC

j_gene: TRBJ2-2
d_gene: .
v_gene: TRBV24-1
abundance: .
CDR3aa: CAASDFRDTGELFF
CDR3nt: TGTGCCGCCAGTGATTTCAGGGACACCGGGGAGCTGTTTTTT

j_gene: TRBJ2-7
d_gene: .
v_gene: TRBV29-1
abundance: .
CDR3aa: CSVYRNYEQYF
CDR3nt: TGCAGCGTTTATCGAAACTACGAGCAGTACTTC

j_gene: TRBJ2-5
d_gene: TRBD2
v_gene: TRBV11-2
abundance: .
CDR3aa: CASSLGGGRETQYF
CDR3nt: TGTGCCAGCAGCTTAGGAGGCGGGAGAGAGACCCAGTACTTC

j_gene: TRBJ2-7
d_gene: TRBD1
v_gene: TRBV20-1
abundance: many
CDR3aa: CSAPRDRGGEQYF
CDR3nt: TGCAGTGCTCCCCGGGACAGGGGAGGCGAGCAGTACTTC

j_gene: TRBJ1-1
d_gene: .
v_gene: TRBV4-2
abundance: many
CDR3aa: CASSQDYRSTEAFF
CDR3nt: TGTGCCAGCAGCCAAGATTACAGGTCCACTGAAGCTTTCTTT

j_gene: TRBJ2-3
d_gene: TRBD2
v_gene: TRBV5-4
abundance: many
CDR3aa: CASSQSGSRDTQYF
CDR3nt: TGTGCCAGCAGCCAAAGCGGGAGTAGGGATACGCAGTATTTT

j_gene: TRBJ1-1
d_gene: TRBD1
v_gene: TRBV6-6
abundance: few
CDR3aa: CASSYLRDREAFF
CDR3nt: TGTGCCAGCAGTTACCTGCGGGACAGAGAAGCTTTCTTT

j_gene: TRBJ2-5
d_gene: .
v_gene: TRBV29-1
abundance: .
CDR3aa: CSVVWSNNREETQYF
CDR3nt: TGCAGCGTTGTGTGGTCTAATAACAGGGAAGAGACCCAGTACTTC

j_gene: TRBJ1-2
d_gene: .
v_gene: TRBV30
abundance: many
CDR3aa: CAWSGGSYYGYTF
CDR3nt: TGTGCCTGGAGCGGGGGGTCTTACTATGGCTACACCTTC

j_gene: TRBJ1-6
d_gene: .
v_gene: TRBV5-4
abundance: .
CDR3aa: CASSFERGHSPLHF
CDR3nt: TGTGCCAGCAGCTTCGAGAGGGGACATTCACCCCTCCACTTT

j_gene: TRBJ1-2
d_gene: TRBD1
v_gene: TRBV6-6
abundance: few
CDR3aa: CASSYEGQGAVGYTF
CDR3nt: TGTGCCAGCAGTTATGAGGGACAGGGGGCGGTTGGCTACACCTTC